This TCR beta chain was captured by sequencing in a study of blood T cells in healthy people across ages. Overall study findings and caveats: Versus aged donors, long-lived donors had higher diversity and more naive CD4+ cells. Roughly linear declines in TCR beta diversity per million T cells occurred with age.

They isolated at least 7 million PBMCs from each sample. Of note for this clonotype: Its cognate antigen is unknown.

V dropped 2 bases and J dropped 4; count of bases not matched to a gene: 1. Per the germline V gene, CDR1 is KGHDR and CDR2 is SFDVKD. This CDR3 has 14 residues. A second about 7 to 11 cycle PCR used barcoded and J-beta primers. A template-switch adaptor that had 12 random nucleotides put a tag on each cDNA molecule. TCRdb fed the 5' RACE reads into MiXCR, producing one record per CDR3 protein. The sample gives just over 800,000 distinct CDR3 sequences, under 80% of which show up once; around a quarter is in the top ten. This TCR was recovered from a young man in good health. The chain recombines TRBV24-1 with TRBJ2-1; 7 nucleotides align to TRBD1. Sequencing was carried out using blood. Here the CDR3 DNA reads TGTGCCACCAGTGATTCGGGACAGTACAATGAGCAGTTCTTC. It specifies CATSDSGQYNEQFF.